Sequencing of this TCR beta chain was carried out in a study of radiotherapy plus CTLA-4 blockade in lung cancer. Whole-study context: Disease control was seen in 30% to 35% of patients, objective responses in roughly 17%. Study observations and caveats: Tumor-origin TCR clones grew in blood after radiotherapy plus ipilimumab.

In chemo-refractory metastatic non-small-cell lung cancer, patients got ipilimumab CTLA-4 blockade together with focal radiation. The CDR3 consists of 14 residues. V gave up 9 bases and J gave up 0 bases, with 13 bases separating them. Germline V gene data show CDR1 as LNHDA and CDR2 as SQIVND (reference sequence). A note on this clone: What it binds is unknown.

Here immunoSEQ multiplex PCR was the method, and the copy in TCRdb shows in-frame clones only, minus some. The table shows some 94,000 clones, with around 84% occurring only once. V and J are TRBV19 and TRBJ2-3, with D unresolved. The clonotype originates from a human donor with non-small cell lung cancer that progressed on radiotherapy plus ipilimumab. Sequencing was performed on peripheral blood, taken from a patient treated with radiotherapy plus ipilimumab. Here the CDR3 DNA reads TGTGCCAGCAAACCCCTTTTCAGCACAGATACGCAGTATTTT. Protein sequence: CASKPLFSTDTQYF.